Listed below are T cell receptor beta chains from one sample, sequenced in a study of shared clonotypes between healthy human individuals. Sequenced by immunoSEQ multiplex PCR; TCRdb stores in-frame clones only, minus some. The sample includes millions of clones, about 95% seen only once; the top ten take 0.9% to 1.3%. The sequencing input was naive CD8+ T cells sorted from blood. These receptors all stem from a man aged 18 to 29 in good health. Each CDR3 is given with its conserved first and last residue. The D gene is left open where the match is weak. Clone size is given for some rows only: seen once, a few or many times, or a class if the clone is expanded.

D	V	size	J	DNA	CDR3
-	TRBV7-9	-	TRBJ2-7	TGTGCCAGCAGTTCCACGGGGAGCTCCTACGAGCAGTACTTC	CASSSTGSSYEQYF
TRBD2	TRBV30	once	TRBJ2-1	TGTGCCTGGACCCAAACTAGCGGACCCTACAATGAGCAGTTCTTC	CAWTQTSGPYNEQFF
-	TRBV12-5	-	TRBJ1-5	TGTGCTAGTGGCCACCGCCTAAGGGTCCGGCAGCCCCAGCATTTT	CASGHRLRVRQPQHF
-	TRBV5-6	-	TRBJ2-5	TGTGCCAGCAGCTTGGCCCTAGAGACCCAGTACTTC	CASSLALETQYF
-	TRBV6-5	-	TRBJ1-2	TGTGCCAGCAGTTTCTTACAGGGAAATGGCTACACCTTC	CASSFLQGNGYTF
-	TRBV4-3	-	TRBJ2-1	TGCGCCAGCAGCCAATGGGGGGCGGGGACCTACAATGAGCAGTTCTTC	CASSQWGAGTYNEQFF
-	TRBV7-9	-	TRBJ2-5	TGTGCCAGCAGCTTGCAAGGACGGGGGCAACAAGAGACCCAGTACTTC	CASSLQGRGQQETQYF
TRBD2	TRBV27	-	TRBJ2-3	TGTGCCAGCAACAGAGGACTAGGGAAAGATACGCAGTATTTT	CASNRGLGKDTQYF
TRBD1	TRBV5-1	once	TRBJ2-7	TGCGCCAGCAGCTTAGTTCCGGGACAGAGCTCCTACGAGCAGTACTTC	CASSLVPGQSSYEQYF
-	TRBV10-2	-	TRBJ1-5	TGCGCCAGCAGTGCGGGGCCTGGGGCTAGCAATCAGCCCCAGCATTTT	CASSAGPGASNQPQHF
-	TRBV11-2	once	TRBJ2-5	TGTGCCAGCAGCTTAGGGTGGGGGCCGGAACAAGAGACCCAGTACTTC	CASSLGWGPEQETQYF
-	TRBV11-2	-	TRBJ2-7	TGTGCCAGCAGCTTAGGACCCGGGCCCTACGAGCAGTACTTC	CASSLGPGPYEQYF
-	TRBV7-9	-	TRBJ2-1	TGTGCCAGCAGTTACCCGGGGACGAGGTACAATGAGCAGTTCTTC	CASSYPGTRYNEQFF
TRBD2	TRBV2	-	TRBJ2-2	TGTGCCAGCAGTACCCACGGGGGGGACGCCGGGGAGCTGTTTTTT	CASSTHGGDAGELFF
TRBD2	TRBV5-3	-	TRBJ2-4	TGTGCCAGAAGCTTAGGCGATGGGACTAGCGGGGGAGATCAGTACTTC	CARSLGDGTSGGDQYF
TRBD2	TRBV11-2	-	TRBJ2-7	TGTGCCAGCAGTTTTAGCGGGGGGGCCTACGAGCAGTACTTC	CASSFSGGAYEQYF
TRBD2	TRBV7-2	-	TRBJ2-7	TGTGCCAGCACCCTTGGGAGGGGCGAATACGAGCAGTACTTC	CASTLGRGEYEQYF
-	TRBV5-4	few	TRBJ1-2	TGTGCCAGCAGCCGTAGGGGGACCTATGGCTACACCTTC	CASSRRGTYGYTF
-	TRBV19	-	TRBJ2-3	TGTGCCAGTAGTATAGGTAGCAGTACCACAGATACGCAGTATTTT	CASSIGSSTTDTQYF
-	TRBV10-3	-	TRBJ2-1	TGTGCCACGAGGAAAGAGAACGACAATGAGCAGTTCTTC	CATRKENDNEQFF
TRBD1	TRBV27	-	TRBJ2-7	TGTGCCAGCAGTTTATCGTTCCAGGGGGCCTACGAGCAGTACTTC	CASSLSFQGAYEQYF
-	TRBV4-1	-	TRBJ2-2	TGCGCCAGCAGCCATGGGAGCTCCGCGAACACCGGGGAGCTGTTTTTT	CASSHGSSANTGELFF